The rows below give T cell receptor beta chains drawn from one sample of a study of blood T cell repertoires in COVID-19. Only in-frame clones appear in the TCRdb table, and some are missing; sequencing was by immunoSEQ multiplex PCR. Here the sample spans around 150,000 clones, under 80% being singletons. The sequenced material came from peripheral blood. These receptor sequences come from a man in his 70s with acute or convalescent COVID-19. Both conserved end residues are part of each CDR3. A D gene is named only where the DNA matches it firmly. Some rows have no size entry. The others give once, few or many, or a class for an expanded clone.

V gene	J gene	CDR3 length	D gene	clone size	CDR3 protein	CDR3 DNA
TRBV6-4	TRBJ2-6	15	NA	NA	CASSDSGAGANVLTF	TGTGCCAGCAGTGACTCGGGGGCAGGGGCCAACGTCCTGACTTTC
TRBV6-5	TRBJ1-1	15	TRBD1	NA	CASRKQQGMETEAFF	TGTGCCAGCAGGAAGCAACAGGGGATGGAGACTGAAGCTTTCTTT
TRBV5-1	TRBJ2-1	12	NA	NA	CASSTQGNEQFF	TGCGCCAGCAGCACCCAGGGGAATGAGCAGTTCTTC
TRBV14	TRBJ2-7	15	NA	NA	CASSQDLGSGYEQYF	TGTGCCAGCAGCCAAGATCTCGGGAGTGGGTACGAGCAGTACTTC
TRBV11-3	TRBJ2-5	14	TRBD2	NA	CASSLGGGLETQYF	TGTGCCAGCAGCTTGGGCGGGGGGTTAGAGACCCAGTACTTC
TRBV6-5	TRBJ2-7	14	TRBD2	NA	CASRDSGSEYEQYF	TGTGCCAGCCGGGATAGCGGGAGTGAGTACGAGCAGTACTTC
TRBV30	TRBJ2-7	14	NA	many	CAWRASATSYEQYF	TGTGCCTGGAGAGCTAGCGCCACCTCCTACGAGCAGTACTTC
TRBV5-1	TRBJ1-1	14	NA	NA	CASSFGAVNTEAFF	TGCGCCAGCAGCTTTGGGGCGGTCAACACTGAAGCTTTCTTT
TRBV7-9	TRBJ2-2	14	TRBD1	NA	CASKRTGNTGELFF	TGTGCCAGCAAGAGGACAGGGAACACCGGGGAGCTGTTTTTT
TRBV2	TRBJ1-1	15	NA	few	CASSVQGILNTEAFF	TGTGCCAGCAGTGTGCAGGGCATTCTAAACACTGAAGCTTTCTTT
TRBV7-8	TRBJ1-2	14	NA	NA	CASSLDTGTYGYTF	TGTGCCAGCAGCTTGGATACAGGGACCTATGGCTACACCTTC
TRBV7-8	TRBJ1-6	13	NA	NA	CASSLTGNSPLHF	TGTGCCAGCAGCTTGACGGGAAATTCACCCCTCCACTTT
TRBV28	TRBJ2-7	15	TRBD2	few	CASRLELAGVYEQYF	TGTGCCAGTCGTTTGGAGCTAGCGGGTGTCTACGAGCAGTACTTC
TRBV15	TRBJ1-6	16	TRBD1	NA	CATSRDSNRGNSPLHF	TGTGCCACCAGCAGAGATTCGAACAGGGGGAATTCACCCCTCCACTTT
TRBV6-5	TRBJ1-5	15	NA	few	CASRTATRSNQPQHF	TGTGCCAGCAGGACTGCTACGCGGAGCAATCAGCCCCAGCATTTT
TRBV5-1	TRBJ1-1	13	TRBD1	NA	CASSPTGTTEAFF	TGCGCCAGCAGCCCGACAGGGACCACTGAAGCTTTCTTT
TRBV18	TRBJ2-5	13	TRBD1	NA	CASSVDRGETQYF	TGTGCCAGCTCAGTCGACAGGGGTGAGACCCAGTACTTC
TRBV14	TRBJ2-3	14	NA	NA	CASSQERGPDTQYF	TGTGCCAGCAGCCAGGAACGGGGTCCAGATACGCAGTATTTT
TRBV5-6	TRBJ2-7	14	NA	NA	CASSPLSRDNEQYF	TGTGCCAGCAGCCCCCTAAGCCGGGACAACGAGCAGTACTTC
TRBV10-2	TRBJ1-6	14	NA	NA	CASSTEGLTSPLHF	TGCGCCAGCAGTACGGAGGGTTTAACTTCACCCCTCCACTTT
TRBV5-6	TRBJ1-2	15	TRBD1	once	CASSLAGQGAYGYTF	TGTGCCAGCAGCTTGGCCGGACAGGGGGCGTATGGCTACACCTTC
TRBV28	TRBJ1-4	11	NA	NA	CASRENEKLFF	TGTGCCAGCAGGGAGAATGAAAAACTGTTTTTT
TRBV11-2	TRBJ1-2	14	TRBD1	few	CASRRQGTNYGYTF	TGTGCCAGCAGGCGACAGGGAACTAACTATGGCTACACCTTC
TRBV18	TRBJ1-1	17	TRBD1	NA	CASSPRQGAGLNTEAFF	TGTGCCAGCTCACCCAGACAGGGGGCAGGTCTAAACACTGAAGCTTTCTTT
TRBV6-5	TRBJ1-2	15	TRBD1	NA	CASSKSAGGNYGYTF	TGTGCCAGCAGTAAAAGTGCAGGGGGTAACTATGGCTACACCTTC
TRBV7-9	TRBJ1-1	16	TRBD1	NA	CASSRAARGRVTEAFF	TGTGCCAGCAGCCGGGCGGCCAGGGGGCGAGTCACTGAAGCTTTCTTT
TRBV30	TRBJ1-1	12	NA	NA	CAWRQGNTEAFF	TGTGCCTGGAGGCAGGGAAACACTGAAGCTTTCTTT
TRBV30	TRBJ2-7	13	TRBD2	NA	CAWTSGSPYEQYF	TGTGCCTGGACTAGCGGGAGCCCCTACGAGCAGTACTTC
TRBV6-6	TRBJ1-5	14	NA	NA	CASRQHSGNQPQHF	TGTGCCAGCAGACAACACAGTGGCAATCAGCCCCAGCATTTT
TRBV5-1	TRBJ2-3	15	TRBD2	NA	CASSFLAGSTDTQYF	TGCGCCAGCAGCTTTCTAGCGGGGAGCACAGATACGCAGTATTTT
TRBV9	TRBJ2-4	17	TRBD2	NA	CASSVALAGGDQNIQYF	TGTGCCAGCAGCGTAGCTCTAGCGGGGGGAGACCAAAACATTCAGTACTTC
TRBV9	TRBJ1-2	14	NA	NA	CASSVGADLYGYTF	TGTGCCAGCAGCGTAGGTGCGGATCTCTATGGCTACACCTTC
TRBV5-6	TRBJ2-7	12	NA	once	CASSLGELEQYF	TGTGCCAGCAGCTTGGGAGAATTGGAGCAGTACTTC
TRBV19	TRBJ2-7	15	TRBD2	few	CASSRTSGSSYEQYF	TGTGCCAGTAGTCGGACTAGCGGGAGTTCCTACGAGCAGTACTTC
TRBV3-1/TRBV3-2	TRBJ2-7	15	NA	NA	CASSQVEGAGYEQYF	TGTGCCAGCAGCCAAGTCGAGGGAGCTGGCTACGAGCAGTACTTC
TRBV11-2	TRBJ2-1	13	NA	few	CASSLTNYNEQFF	TGTGCCAGCAGCTTAACTAACTACAATGAGCAGTTCTTC
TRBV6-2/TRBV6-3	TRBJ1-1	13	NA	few	CASSRQSNTEAFF	TGTGCCAGCAGCAGACAGTCAAACACTGAAGCTTTCTTT
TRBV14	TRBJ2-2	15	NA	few	CASSQNLVHTGELFF	TGTGCCAGCAGCCAAAATCTAGTACACACCGGGGAGCTGTTTTTT
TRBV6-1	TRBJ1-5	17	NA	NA	CASSVPPGSYSNQPQHF	TGTGCCAGCAGTGTTCCTCCGGGTTCGTATAGCAATCAGCCCCAGCATTTT
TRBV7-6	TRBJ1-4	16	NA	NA	CASSLGTGKTNEKLFF	TGTGCCAGCAGCTTAGGCACAGGGAAGACTAATGAAAAACTGTTTTTT
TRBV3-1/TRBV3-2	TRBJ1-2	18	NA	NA	CASSQGDTPLFFQDGYTF	TGTGCCAGCAGCCAAGGCGACACCCCTCTTTTCTTCCAGGATGGCTACACCTTC
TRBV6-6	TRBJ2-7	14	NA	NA	CASSQQGPTYEQYF	TGTGCCAGCAGCCAACAGGGACCCACCTACGAGCAGTACTTC
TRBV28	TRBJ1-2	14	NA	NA	CASSLPQRNYGYTF	TGTGCCAGCAGTTTACCACAGAGAAACTATGGCTACACCTTC
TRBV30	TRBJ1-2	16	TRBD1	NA	CAWASGGTGGNYGYTF	TGTGCCTGGGCCTCCGGGGGGACAGGGGGGAACTATGGCTACACCTTC
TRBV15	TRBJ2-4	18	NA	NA	CATSRDQPGIGAKNIQYF	TGTGCCACCAGCAGAGATCAGCCGGGAATAGGGGCCAAAAACATTCAGTACTTC
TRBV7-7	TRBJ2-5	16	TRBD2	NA	CASSPRLAGGSETQYF	TGTGCTAGCAGCCCAAGACTAGCGGGAGGGAGTGAGACCCAGTACTTC
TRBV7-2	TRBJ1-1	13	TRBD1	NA	CASSSQGATEAFF	TGTGCCAGCAGCTCACAGGGGGCCACTGAAGCTTTCTTT
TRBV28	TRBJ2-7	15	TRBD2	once	CASSPLQREGHEQYF	TGTGCCAGCAGCCCCTTGCAGCGGGAGGGCCACGAGCAGTACTTC
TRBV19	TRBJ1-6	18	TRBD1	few	CASKTRQGEPAYNSPLHF	TGTGCCAGTAAAACCCGACAGGGAGAACCTGCCTATAATTCACCCCTCCACTTT
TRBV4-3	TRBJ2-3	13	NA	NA	CASSQVGAHTQYF	TGCGCCAGCAGCCAAGTCGGTGCTCATACGCAGTATTTT
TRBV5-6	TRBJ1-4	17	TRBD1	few	CASSASGTGVLGEKLFF	TGTGCCAGCAGCGCGTCCGGGACAGGAGTGCTGGGGGAAAAACTGTTTTTT
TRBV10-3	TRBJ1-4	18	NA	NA	CAISESTEPSATNEKLFF	TGTGCCATCAGTGAGTCGACAGAGCCCTCCGCAACTAATGAAAAACTGTTTTTT